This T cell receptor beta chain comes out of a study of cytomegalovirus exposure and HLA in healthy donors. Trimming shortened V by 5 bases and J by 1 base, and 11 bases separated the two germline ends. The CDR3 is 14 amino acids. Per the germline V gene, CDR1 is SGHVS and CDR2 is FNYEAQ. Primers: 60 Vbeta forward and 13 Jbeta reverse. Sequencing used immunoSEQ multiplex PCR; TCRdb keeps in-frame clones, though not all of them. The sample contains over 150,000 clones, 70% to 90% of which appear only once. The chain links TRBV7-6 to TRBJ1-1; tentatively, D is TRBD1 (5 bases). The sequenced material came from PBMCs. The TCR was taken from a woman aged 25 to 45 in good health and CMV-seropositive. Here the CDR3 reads CASSGGLRNTEAFF. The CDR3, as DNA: TGTGCCAGCAGCGGGGGACTTAGGAACACTGAAGCTTTCTTT.